The TCR beta chain under discussion was sequenced for a study of T cell responses to AZD1222 COVID-19 vaccine. About the study: Second-dose intervals near 4 or 12 weeks were combined.

This CDR3 has 14 amino acids. J gave up 8 bases and V 7 bases, and 10 bases lay outside the gene matches. The germline V gene has CDR1 SGHVS and CDR2 FQNEAQ. Profiling relied on immunoSEQ multiplex PCR, and the TCRdb table lists in-frame clones only, not all of them. This sample has tens of thousands of clones; 80% to 90% occur once, and the top ten carry around 24%. The clonotype originates from an adult in good health. This chain uses TRBV7-8 with TRBJ2-2; TRBD1 matches 7 bases. Sequencing used peripheral blood, obtained on day 0 of AZD1222 vaccination. The CDR3 coding sequence is TGTGCCAGCACCTTCGGGACAGTTTCTGGGGAGCTGTTTTTT. This gives the protein CASTFGTVSGELFF.